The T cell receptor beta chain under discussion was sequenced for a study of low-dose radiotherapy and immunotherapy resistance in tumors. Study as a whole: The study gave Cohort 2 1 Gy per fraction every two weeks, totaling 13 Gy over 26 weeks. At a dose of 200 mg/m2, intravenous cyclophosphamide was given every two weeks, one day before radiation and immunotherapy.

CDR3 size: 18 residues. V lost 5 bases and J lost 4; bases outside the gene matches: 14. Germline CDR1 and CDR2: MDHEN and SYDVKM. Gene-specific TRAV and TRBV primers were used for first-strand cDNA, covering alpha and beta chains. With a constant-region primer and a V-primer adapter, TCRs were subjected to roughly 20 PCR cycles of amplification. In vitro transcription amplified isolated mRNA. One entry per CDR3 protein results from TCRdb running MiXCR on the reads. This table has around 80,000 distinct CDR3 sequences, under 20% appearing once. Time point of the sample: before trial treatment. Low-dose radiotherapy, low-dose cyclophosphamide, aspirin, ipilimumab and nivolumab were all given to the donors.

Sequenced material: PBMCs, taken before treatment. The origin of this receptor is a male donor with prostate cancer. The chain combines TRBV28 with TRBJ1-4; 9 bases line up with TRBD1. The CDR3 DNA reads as TGTGCCAGCAGTCCAGCCCGGGGACAGGGAGATGTTAATGAAAAACTGTTTTTT. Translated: CASSPARGQGDVNEKLFF.